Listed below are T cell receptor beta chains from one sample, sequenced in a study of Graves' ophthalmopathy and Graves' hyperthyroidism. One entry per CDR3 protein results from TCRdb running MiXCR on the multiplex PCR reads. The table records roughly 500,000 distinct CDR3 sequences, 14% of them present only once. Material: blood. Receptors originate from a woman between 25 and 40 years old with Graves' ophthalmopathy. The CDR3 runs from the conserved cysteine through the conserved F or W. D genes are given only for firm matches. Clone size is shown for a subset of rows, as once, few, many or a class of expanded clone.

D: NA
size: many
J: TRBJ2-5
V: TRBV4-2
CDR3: CASSQVRGVETQYF
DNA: TGTGCCAGCAGCCAAGTACGCGGGGTGGAGACCCAGTACTTC

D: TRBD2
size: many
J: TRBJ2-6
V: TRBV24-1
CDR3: CATGGAGANVLTF
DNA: TGTGCCACCGGGGGGGCTGGGGCCAACGTCCTGACTTTC

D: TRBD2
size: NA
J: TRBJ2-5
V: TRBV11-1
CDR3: CASSLLSGESETQYF
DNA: TGTGCCAGCAGCCTCCTTAGCGGGGAGTCGGAGACCCAGTACTTC

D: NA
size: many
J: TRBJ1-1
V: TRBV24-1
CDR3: CATSDSGEAFF
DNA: TGTGCCACCAGTGATTCTGGTGAAGCTTTCTTT

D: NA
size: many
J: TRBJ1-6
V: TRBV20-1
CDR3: CSATMGLNHNSPLHF
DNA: TGCAGTGCAACCATGGGTCTCAATCACAATTCACCCCTCCACTTT

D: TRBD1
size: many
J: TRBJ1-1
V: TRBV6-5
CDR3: CASRPGTGTNTEAFF
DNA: TGTGCCAGCAGACCCGGGACAGGGACGAACACTGAAGCTTTCTTT

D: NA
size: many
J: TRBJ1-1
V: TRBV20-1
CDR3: CSANNRQAMNTEAFF
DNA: TGCAGTGCTAATAATCGACAGGCTATGAACACTGAAGCTTTCTTT

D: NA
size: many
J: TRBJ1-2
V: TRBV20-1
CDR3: CSAPGTENYGYTF
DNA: TGCAGTGCCCCCGGGACGGAGAACTATGGCTACACCTTC

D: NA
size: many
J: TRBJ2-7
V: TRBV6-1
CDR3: CASRPGDGEQYF
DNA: TGTGCCAGCAGACCCGGGGACGGCGAGCAGTACTTC

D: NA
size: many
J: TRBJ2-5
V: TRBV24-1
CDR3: CATSDFRETQYF
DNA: TGTGCCACCAGTGATTTTAGGGAGACCCAGTACTTC

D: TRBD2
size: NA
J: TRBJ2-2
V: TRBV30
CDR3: CAGGTSGSQTGELCF
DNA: TGTGCCGGAGGGACTAGCGGGAGTCAAACCGGGGAGCTGTGTTTT

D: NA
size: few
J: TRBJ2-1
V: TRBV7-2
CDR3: CASSSTADPNSYNEQFF
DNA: TGTGCCAGCAGCTCAACTGCTGACCCAAACTCCTACAATGAGCAGTTCTTC

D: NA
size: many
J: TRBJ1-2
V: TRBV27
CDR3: CASSLRANYGYTF
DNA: TGTGCCAGCAGTCTCAGGGCTAACTATGGCTACACCTTC

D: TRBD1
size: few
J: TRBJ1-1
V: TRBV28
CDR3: CASSPLTTGRTEAFF
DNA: TGTGCCAGCAGCCCCCTGACGACAGGGCGAACTGAAGCTTTCTTT

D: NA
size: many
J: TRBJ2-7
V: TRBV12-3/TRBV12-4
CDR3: CASSPRIPHEQYF
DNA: TGTGCCAGCAGTCCCAGGATCCCCCACGAGCAGTACTTC

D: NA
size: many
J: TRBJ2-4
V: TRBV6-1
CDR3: CASSESSLAKNIQYF
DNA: TGTGCCAGCAGTGAAAGCAGTCTAGCCAAAAACATTCAGTACTTC

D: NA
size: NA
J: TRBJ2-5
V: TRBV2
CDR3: CASSGYNQETQYF
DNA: TGTGCCAGCAGTGGGTATAACCAAGAGACCCAGTACTTC

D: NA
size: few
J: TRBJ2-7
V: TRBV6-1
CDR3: CASIYRGSHGASYEQYF
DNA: TGTGCCAGCATCTACAGAGGGAGTCATGGGGCCTCCTACGAGCAGTACTTC

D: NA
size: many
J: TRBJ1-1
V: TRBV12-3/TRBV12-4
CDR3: CASSLGGYRDLEAFF
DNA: TGTGCCAGCAGTTTAGGGGGTTACAGGGACTTAGAAGCTTTCTTT

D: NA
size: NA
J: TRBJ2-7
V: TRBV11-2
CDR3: CAILAPGGTYEQYF
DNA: TGTGCCATCCTCGCGCCAGGGGGGACCTACGAGCAGTACTTC

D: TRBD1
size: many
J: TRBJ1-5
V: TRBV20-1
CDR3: CSARALLGTGTMNQPQHF
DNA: TGCAGTGCTAGAGCCCTCCTTGGGACAGGGACCATGAATCAGCCCCAGCATTTT

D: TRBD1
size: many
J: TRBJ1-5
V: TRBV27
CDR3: CASSLDDRDGPQHF
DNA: TGTGCCAGCAGTTTGGACGACAGGGACGGGCCCCAGCATTTT

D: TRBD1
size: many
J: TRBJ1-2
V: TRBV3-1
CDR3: CASSQGTGLANYGYTF
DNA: TGTGCCAGCAGCCAGGGGACAGGCCTAGCTAACTATGGCTACACCTTC

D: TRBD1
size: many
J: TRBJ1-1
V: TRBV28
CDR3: CASGEGGQVNTEAFF
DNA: TGTGCCAGCGGGGAAGGGGGACAGGTGAACACTGAAGCTTTCTTT

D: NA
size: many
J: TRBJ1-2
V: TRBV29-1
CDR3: CSVEGTEYYGYTF
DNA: TGCAGCGTTGAAGGGACAGAGTACTATGGCTACACCTTC

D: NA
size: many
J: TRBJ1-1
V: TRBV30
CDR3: CAWRIGGDTEAFF
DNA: TGTGCCTGGAGGATAGGAGGGGACACTGAAGCTTTCTTT

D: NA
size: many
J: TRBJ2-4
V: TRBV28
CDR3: CASSRPRHVGNIKYF
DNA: TGTGCCAGCAGTCGCCCTAGGCACGTCGGAAACATTAAGTACTTC

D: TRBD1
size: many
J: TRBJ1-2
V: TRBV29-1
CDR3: CSIDSETGTYGYTF
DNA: TGCAGCATTGATTCCGAGACAGGGACTTATGGCTACACCTTC

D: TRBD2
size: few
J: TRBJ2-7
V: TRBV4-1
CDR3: CASSQGFLAGSLDEQYF
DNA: TGCGCCAGCAGCCAGGGGTTTCTAGCGGGATCGCTCGACGAGCAGTACTTC

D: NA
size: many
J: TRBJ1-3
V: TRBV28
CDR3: CASSLGTPGNTIYF
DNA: TGTGCCAGCAGTTTAGGGACGCCTGGAAACACCATATATTTT

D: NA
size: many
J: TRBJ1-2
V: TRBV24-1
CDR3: CATGSGYGYTF
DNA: TGTGCCACCGGGTCCGGCTATGGCTACACCTTC

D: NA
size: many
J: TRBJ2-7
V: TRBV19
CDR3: CASRLGTEQYF
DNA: TGTGCCAGTAGACTAGGAACCGAGCAGTACTTC

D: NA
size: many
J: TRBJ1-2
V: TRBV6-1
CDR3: CASSETTAYGYTF
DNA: TGTGCCAGCAGTGAAACGACAGCCTATGGCTACACCTTC

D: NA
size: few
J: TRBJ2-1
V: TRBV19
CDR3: CASSIGSPYNEQFF
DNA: TGTGCCAGTAGTATAGGGTCGCCTTACAATGAGCAGTTCTTC